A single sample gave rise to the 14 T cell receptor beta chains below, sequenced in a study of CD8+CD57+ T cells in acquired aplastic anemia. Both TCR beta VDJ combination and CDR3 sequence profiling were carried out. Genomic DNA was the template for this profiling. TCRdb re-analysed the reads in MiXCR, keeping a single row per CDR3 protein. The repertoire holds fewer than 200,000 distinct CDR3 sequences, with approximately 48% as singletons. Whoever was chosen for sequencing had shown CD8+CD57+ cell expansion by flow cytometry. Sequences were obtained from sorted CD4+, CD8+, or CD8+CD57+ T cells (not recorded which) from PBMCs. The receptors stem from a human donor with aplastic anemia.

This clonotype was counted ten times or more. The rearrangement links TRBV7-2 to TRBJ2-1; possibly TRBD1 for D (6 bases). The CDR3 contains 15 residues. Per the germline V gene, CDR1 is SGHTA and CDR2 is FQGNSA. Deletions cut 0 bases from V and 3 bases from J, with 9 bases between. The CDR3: CASSLAGRGYNEQFF. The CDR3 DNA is TGTGCCAGCAGCTTAGCAGGCAGGGGCTACAATGAGCAGTTCTTC.

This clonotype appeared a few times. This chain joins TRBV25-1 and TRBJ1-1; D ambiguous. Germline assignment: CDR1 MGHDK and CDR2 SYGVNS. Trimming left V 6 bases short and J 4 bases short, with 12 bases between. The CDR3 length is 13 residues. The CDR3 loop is CASRRTSGTEAFF. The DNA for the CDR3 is TGTGCCAGCAGGAGGACCTCGGGCACTGAAGCTTTCTTT.

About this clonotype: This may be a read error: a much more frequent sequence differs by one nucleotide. CDR3 in amino acids: CASSVRGPGERLFF. CDR3 in DNA: TGCGCCAGCAGCGTCAGGGGGCCGGGTGAAAGACTGTTTTTT. The rearrangement joins TRBV5-1 to TRBJ1-4, with 8 bases matching TRBD1. Germline lookup yields CDR1 SGHRS and CDR2 YFSETQ. The CDR3 totals 14 residues.

The CDR3 reads CASSDRETGGNEKLFF. CDR3 bases: TGCGCCAGCAGCGACCGGGAGACAGGAGGTAATGAAAAACTGTTTTTT. The V and J genes are TRBV5-1 and TRBJ1-4, with D perhaps matching TRBD1 (6 bases). The germline gives CDR1 SGHRS, CDR2 YFSETQ. Trimming took off 4 bases at V and 4 bases at J, with 17 bases between the two ends. The CDR3 runs to 16 residues.

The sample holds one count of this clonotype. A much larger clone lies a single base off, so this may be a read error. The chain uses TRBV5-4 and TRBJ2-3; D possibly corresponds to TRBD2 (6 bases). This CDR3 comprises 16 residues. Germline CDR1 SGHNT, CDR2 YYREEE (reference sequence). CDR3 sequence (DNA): TGTGCCAGCAGCTTGTCCCGGCGGGGTGGAGGAGATACGCAGTGTTTT. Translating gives CASSLSRRGGGDTQCF.

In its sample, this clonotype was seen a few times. In nucleotides, the CDR3 is TGTGCCAGCAGTGGAGAGGGGTTTAGCGTTGAGCAGTTCTTC. As protein: CASSGEGFSVEQFF. V usage is TRBV6-1 and J usage is TRBJ2-1; D could derive from TRBD1 or TRBD2 (5 bases each). CDR1 is MNHNS, CDR2 SASEGT, per germline. Trimming cost V 4 bases and J 9 bases, with 16 bases left between them. The CDR3 has 14 amino acids.

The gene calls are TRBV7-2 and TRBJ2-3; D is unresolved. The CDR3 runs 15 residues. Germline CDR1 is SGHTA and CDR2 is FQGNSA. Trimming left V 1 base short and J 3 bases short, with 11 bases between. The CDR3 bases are TGTGCCAGCAGCTTAGGGCGGTACCGAACAGATACGCAGTATTTT. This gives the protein CASSLGRYRTDTQYF. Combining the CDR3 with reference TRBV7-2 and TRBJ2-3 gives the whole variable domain GAGVSQSPSNKVTEKGKDVELRCDPISGHTALYWYRQSLGQGLEFLIYFQGNSAPDKSGLPSDRFSAERTGGSVSTLTIQRTQQEDSAVYLCASSLGRYRTDTQYFGPGTRLTVL.

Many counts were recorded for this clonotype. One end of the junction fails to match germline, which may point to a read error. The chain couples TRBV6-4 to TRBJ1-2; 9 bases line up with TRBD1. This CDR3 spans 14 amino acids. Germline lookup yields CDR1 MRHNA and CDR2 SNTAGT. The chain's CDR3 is CASSPQGATYGYIF. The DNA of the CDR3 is TGTGCCAGCAGTCCACAGGGGGCGACCTATGGCTACATCTTC.

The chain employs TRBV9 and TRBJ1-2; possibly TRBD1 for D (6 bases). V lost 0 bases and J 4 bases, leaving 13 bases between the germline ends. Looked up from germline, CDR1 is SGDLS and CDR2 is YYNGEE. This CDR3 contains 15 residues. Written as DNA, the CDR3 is TGTGCCAGCAGCGTAGATGGGGGCTGGACCTATGGCTACACCTTC. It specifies CASSVDGGWTYGYTF.

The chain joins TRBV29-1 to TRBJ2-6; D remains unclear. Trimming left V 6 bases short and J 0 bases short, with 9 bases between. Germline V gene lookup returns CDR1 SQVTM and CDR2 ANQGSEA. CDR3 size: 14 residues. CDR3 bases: TGCAGCGTGTGGGAATCCTCTGGGGCCAACGTCCTGACTTTC. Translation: CSVWESSGANVLTF.

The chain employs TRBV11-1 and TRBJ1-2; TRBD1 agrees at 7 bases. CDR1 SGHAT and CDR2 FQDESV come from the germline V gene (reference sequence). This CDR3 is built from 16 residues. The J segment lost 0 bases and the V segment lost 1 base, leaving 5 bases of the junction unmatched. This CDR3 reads CASSLGDSLANYGYTF. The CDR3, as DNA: TGTGCCAGCAGCTTAGGGGACAGTCTAGCTAACTATGGCTACACCTTC.

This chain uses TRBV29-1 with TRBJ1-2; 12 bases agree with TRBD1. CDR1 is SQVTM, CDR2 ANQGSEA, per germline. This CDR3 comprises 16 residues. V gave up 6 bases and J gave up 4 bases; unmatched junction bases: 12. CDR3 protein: CSVESGTGGAGYGYTF. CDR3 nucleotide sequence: TGCAGCGTGGAATCCGGGACAGGGGGCGCGGGCTATGGCTACACCTTC. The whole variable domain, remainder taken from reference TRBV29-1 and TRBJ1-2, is SAVISQKPSRDICQRGTSLTIQCQVDSQVTMMFWYRQQPGQSLTLIATANQGSEATYESGFVIDKFPISRPNLTFSTLTVSNMSPEDSSIYLCSVESGTGGAGYGYTFGSGTRLTVV.

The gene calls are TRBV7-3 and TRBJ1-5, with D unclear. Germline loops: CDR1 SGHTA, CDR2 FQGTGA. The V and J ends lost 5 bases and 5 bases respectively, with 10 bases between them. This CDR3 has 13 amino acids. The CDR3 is CASSKTRDQPQHF. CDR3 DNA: TGTGCCAGCAGCAAAACGAGGGATCAGCCCCAGCATTTT. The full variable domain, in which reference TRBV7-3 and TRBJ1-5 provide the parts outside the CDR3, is GAGVSQTPSNKVTEKGKYVELRCDPISGHTALYWYRQSLGQGPEFLIYFQGTGAADDSGLPNDRFFAVRPEGSVSTLKIQRTERGDSAVYLCASSKTRDQPQHFGDGTRLSIL.

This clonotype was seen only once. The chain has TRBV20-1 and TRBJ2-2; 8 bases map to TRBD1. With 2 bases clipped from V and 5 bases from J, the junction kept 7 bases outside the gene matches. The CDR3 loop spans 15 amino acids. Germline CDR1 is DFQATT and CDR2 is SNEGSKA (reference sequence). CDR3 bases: TGCAGTGCTAGAACTCCCGACAGGGGTACCGGGGAGCTGTTTTTT. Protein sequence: CSARTPDRGTGELFF.